Shown below are 26 T cell receptor beta chains from a single sample sequenced in a study of radiotherapy plus CTLA-4 blockade in lung cancer. Method: immunoSEQ multiplex PCR; TCRdb's copy keeps in-frame clones and lacks some. The sample gives 55,000 to 70,000 clones, around 79% of which show up once; approximately 17% is in the top ten. Sequences were derived from peripheral blood, sampled from a patient treated with radiotherapy plus ipilimumab. These receptors all come from a human donor with non-small cell lung cancer who had a complete response to radiotherapy plus ipilimumab.

Worth noting for this clone: One junction end does not reproduce the germline sequence, and a read error may be involved. The chain combines TRBV10-2 with TRBJ1-6, with 7 nucleotides matching TRBD1. The germline CDR1 and CDR2 sequences are WSHSY and SAAADI. The CDR3 covers 14 residues. The CDR3 loop is CATSESDRNSPLHF. As DNA, the CDR3 is TGCGCCACCAGTGAATCGGACAGGAATTCACCCCTCCACTTT.

The gene calls are TRBV14 and TRBJ1-2; 10 bases line up with TRBD1. The V gene's germline CDR1 is SGHDN and CDR2 FVKESK. J gave up 4 bases and V 3 bases, and 5 bases lay outside the gene matches. The CDR3 spans 15 residues. CDR3 protein: CASSHGQGVGYGYTF. DNA of the CDR3: TGTGCCAGCAGCCACGGACAGGGGGTGGGCTATGGCTACACCTTC.

The chain carries TRBV12-5 and TRBJ1-2, with 10 bases fitting TRBD1. Trimming took 7 bases from V and 4 from J; bases not matched to a gene: 15. From germline, CDR1 is LGHNT and CDR2 FRNRAP. This CDR3 contains 17 residues. The CDR3 nucleotides read TGTGCTAGTGTCCCGCGGGGACAGGGGATTTTCGGCTATGGCTACACCTTC. The encoded protein is CASVPRGQGIFGYGYTF.

This chain links TRBV6-6 with TRBJ2-1; 7 bases are shared with TRBD2. The V and J ends lost 9 bases and 6 bases, in that order; junction bases with no gene match: 5. Germline CDR1 and CDR2: MNHNY and SVGAGI (reference sequence). The CDR3 runs to 12 residues. CDR3 in DNA: TGTGCCAGTCGGTCGGGGGGCAATGAGCAGTTCTTC. Translated, it gives CASRSGGNEQFF.

The chain links TRBV9 to TRBJ2-5, with 8 bases that match TRBD2. The junction had 10 bases not matched to a gene; V was cut back by 3 bases and J by 0 bases. Germline V gene lookup returns CDR1 SGDLS and CDR2 YYNGEE. CDR3 size: 17 residues. Written as DNA, the CDR3 is TGTGCCAGCAGCGGCCGGGGTAATAGCGGGAACCAAGAGACCCAGTACTTC. It translates to CASSGRGNSGNQETQYF.

CDR3 loop: CASSPSDSRTSGNTIYF. In nucleotides, the CDR3 is TGCGCCAGCAGCCCTTCGGACAGTCGAACCTCTGGAAACACCATATATTTT. This chain uses TRBV4-3 with TRBJ1-3, with a tentative D call TRBD1 (6 bases). Germline CDR1 and CDR2: LGHNA and YSLEER. Trimming took off 4 bases at V and 0 bases at J, with 16 bases between the two ends. This CDR3 is built from 17 residues.

The chain couples TRBV27 to TRBJ2-3, with TRBD1 identical over 8 bases. The CDR3 is 20 amino acids. Germline V gene sequence: CDR1 MNHEY, CDR2 SMNVEV (reference sequence). The trim removed 6 bases at V and 1 base at J, leaving 21 bases unmatched. CDR3 loop: CASSPRGSWTTGVGTDTQYF. CDR3 bases: TGTGCCAGCAGCCCCCGAGGCTCCTGGACGACAGGGGTTGGCACAGATACGCAGTATTTT.

The genes are TRBV7-2 and TRBJ1-5; D gene unclear. This CDR3 comprises 14 residues. From germline, CDR1 is SGHTA and CDR2 FQGNSA. V was clipped by 2 bases and J by 1 base, with 6 bases between them. CDR3 nucleotides: TGTGCCAGCAGCTTATCGGTAAGCAATCAGCCCCAGCATTTT. Encoded protein: CASSLSVSNQPQHF.

The V and J genes are TRBV29-1 and TRBJ2-4, with 7 positions matching TRBD1. The CDR3 is 15 amino acids. Germline loops: CDR1 SQVTM, CDR2 ANQGSEA. Trimming at V came to 2 bases and at J to 1 base, leaving 5 bases not matched to a gene. Written as DNA, the CDR3 is TGCAGCGTTGAAATAGGGGGCAGGGCCAAAAACATTCAGTACTTC. Its protein product is CSVEIGGRAKNIQYF.

The sample holds a few counts of this clone. The chain uses TRBV10-1 and TRBJ1-1; 7 bases match TRBD1. V dropped 4 bases and J dropped 4; count of bases not matched to a gene: 0. The CDR3 length is 12 residues. Germline V gene lookup returns CDR1 WNHNN and CDR2 SYGVQD (reference sequence). The CDR3 reads CASSGDSTEAFF. DNA of the CDR3: TGCGCCAGCAGTGGGGACAGCACTGAAGCTTTCTTT.

This clone was seen a single time. The V gene is TRBV5-6, the J gene TRBJ1-2; a possible D gene is TRBD1 (5 bases). Trimming removed 1 base at V and 7 bases at J, with 11 bases between. The CDR3 runs to 13 residues. CDR1 is SGHDT and CDR2 is YYEEEE in the germline V gene. Here the CDR3 DNA reads TGTGCCAGCAGCTTGATAGGGGCGGCTGGCTACACCTTC. Translating gives CASSLIGAAGYTF.

This chain connects TRBV29-1 to TRBJ2-5, with 9 bases matching TRBD1. The J call is doubtful: the DNA matches TRBJ2-7 better. Germline V gene lookup returns CDR1 SQVTM and CDR2 ANQGSEA. CDR3 length: 12 residues. The CDR3 DNA reads as TGCAGCGCAACGGGACAGGGTCGCGAGCAGTACTTC. This encodes CSATGQGREQYF.

The V gene is TRBV11-3, the J gene TRBJ2-7, with D perhaps TRBD1 (7 bases). Germline V gene data show CDR1 as SGHNT and CDR2 as YENEEA. This CDR3 is built from 15 residues. The ends were cut back, 5 bases at V and 0 bases at J, with 14 bases in the middle. This chain's CDR3 is CASSPGGTNSYEQYF. As DNA, the CDR3 is TGTGCCAGCAGCCCAGGGGGGACCAACTCCTACGAGCAGTACTTC. Looking up the rest from reference TRBV11-3 and TRBJ2-7 gives the full variable domain: EAGVVQSPRYKIIEKKQPVAFWCNPISGHNTLYWYLQNLGQGPELLIRYENEEAVDDSQLPKDRFSAERLKGVDSTLKIQPAELGDSAVYLCASSPGGTNSYEQYFGPGTRLTVT.

In this sample, this clone turned up once. CDR3 protein: CASSSWGGGSQETQYF. In nucleotides, the CDR3 is TGTGCCAGCAGTTCCTGGGGAGGGGGGTCCCAAGAGACCCAGTACTTC. The chain is built from TRBV27 and TRBJ2-5; possible D gene TRBD2, 7 bases. The CDR3 sequence is 16 residues long. Trimming removed 4 bases at V and 1 base at J, with 16 bases between. CDR1 is MNHEY and CDR2 is SMNVEV in the germline V gene (reference sequence).

This sequence joins TRBV29-1 and TRBJ1-6; 9 bases line up with TRBD1. This CDR3 region has 13 residues. V trimming: 4 bases; J trimming: 9 bases; junction bases outside the gene matches: 4. Germline values: CDR1 SQVTM, CDR2 ANQGSEA. Here the CDR3 reads CSVVDRGSSPLHF. The CDR3 DNA reads as TGCAGCGTTGTGGACAGGGGTAGTTCACCCCTCCACTTT.

The chain recombines TRBV12-5 with TRBJ2-5; possibly TRBD1 for D (6 bases). The CDR3 is made up of 15 amino acids. Germline assignment: CDR1 LGHNT and CDR2 FRNRAP. Trimming took 2 bases from V and 9 from J, leaving 19 bases between them. CDR3 in amino acids: CASGLPNREGSPQYF. DNA of the CDR3: TGTGCTAGTGGTTTGCCTAACAGGGAAGGGTCGCCCCAGTACTTC.

The chain combines TRBV7-9 with TRBJ2-6; TRBD1 agrees at 8 bases. The CDR3 has 15 amino acids. J lost 2 bases, V lost 4 bases, and 1 base had no gene match. Germline lookup yields CDR1 SEHNR and CDR2 FQNEAQ (reference sequence). The CDR3 sequence: CASSSGQAGANVLTF. In nucleotides, the CDR3 is TGTGCCAGCAGCTCGGGACAGGCTGGGGCCAACGTCCTGACTTTC.

CDR3 sequence: CASSPGAKTGHNEQYF. CDR3 bases: TGTGCCAGCAGCCCAGGGGCCAAGACAGGGCATAACGAGCAGTACTTC. V and J are TRBV7-9 and TRBJ2-7; 7 nucleotides match TRBD1. This CDR3 region has 16 residues. V dropped 5 bases and J dropped 5; count of bases not matched to a gene: 15. The germline V gene encodes CDR1 SEHNR and CDR2 FQNEAQ (reference sequence).

In its sample, this clone was seen a few times. This chain connects TRBV2 to TRBJ1-1, with TRBD1 identical over 7 bases. The CDR3 is made up of 15 amino acids. Per germline, CDR1 SNHLY and CDR2 FYNNEI. J gave up 5 bases and V 5 bases, and 11 bases lay outside the gene matches. CDR3: CASSPQGRRGTEAFF. CDR3 bases: TGTGCCAGCAGTCCACAGGGGCGCAGGGGGACTGAAGCTTTCTTT.

This clone has a single count. The gene calls are TRBV6-1 and TRBJ2-5, with a tentative D call TRBD1 (5 bases). CDR1 MNHNS and CDR2 SASEGT come from the germline V gene. V dropped 6 bases and J dropped 1 base, with 9 bases sitting between them. This CDR3 spans 13 amino acids. CDR3 sequence reads: CASRVDSQETQYF. DNA for the CDR3: TGTGCCAGCAGAGTTGACAGCCAAGAGACCCAGTACTTC.

J is TRBJ1-2 and V is TRBV6-1; TRBD1 is a possible D gene (6 bases). The V end lost 6 bases, the J end lost 5 bases, and 16 bases lay between the germline ends. The CDR3 runs to 14 residues. CDR1 is MNHNS, CDR2 SASEGT, per germline. As DNA, the CDR3 is TGTGCCAGCAGCTCTCCGGACAGAAATTATGGCTACACCTTC. This codes for CASSSPDRNYGYTF.

Written as DNA, the CDR3 is TGCGCCAGCACCCCAGGGACAAGTAATTCACCCCTCCACTTT. Translated: CASTPGTSNSPLHF. The chain carries TRBV5-1 and TRBJ1-6; possibly TRBD1 for D (6 bases). From germline, CDR1 is SGHRS and CDR2 YFSETQ. The CDR3 totals 14 residues. Trimming took off 6 bases at V and 6 bases at J, with 13 bases between the two ends. The full variable domain, completed using reference TRBV5-1 and TRBJ1-6, is KAGVTQTPRYLIKTRGQQVTLSCSPISGHRSVSWYQQTPGQGLQFLFEYFSETQRNKGNFPGRFSGRQFSNSRSEMNVSTLELGDSALYLCASTPGTSNSPLHFGNGTRLTVT.

The V gene is TRBV5-4, the J gene TRBJ1-6; D ambiguous. The CDR3 is 15 residues long. Between the trimmed V and J ends, which lost 0 bases and 0 bases, there was a span of 4 bases. Germline lookup yields CDR1 SGHNT and CDR2 YYREEE (reference sequence). The CDR3 DNA reads TGTGCCAGCAGCTTGGGTAGCTCCTATAATTCACCCCTCCACTTT. Residues: CASSLGSSYNSPLHF.

The V gene is TRBV19, the J gene TRBJ2-5; D gene uncertain. The CDR3 sequence is 13 residues long. Germline V gene lookup returns CDR1 LNHDA and CDR2 SQIVND (reference sequence). V gave up 5 bases and J gave up 4 bases, with 11 bases separating them. CDR3: CASSRQVGETQYF. Here the CDR3 DNA reads TGTGCCAGTAGTCGGCAGGTGGGAGAGACCCAGTACTTC.

This sequence joins TRBV6-6 and TRBJ2-7; D remains ambiguous. The CDR3 contains 15 residues. With 0 bases removed from V and 6 bases from J, the gap between germline ends came to 15 bases. In germline, CDR1 is MNHNY, CDR2 SVGAGI (reference sequence). In DNA form, the CDR3 reads TGTGCCAGCAGTTACTCGAGCCGAGACTCCAGCGAGCAGTACGTC. This encodes CASSYSSRDSSEQYV.

This clone was seen a handful of times. The rearrangement uses TRBV14 and TRBJ1-6; weak D call: TRBD1 (5 bases). CDR3 size: 15 residues. V lost 5 bases, J lost 4 bases, and 12 bases lay in between. The germline V gene has CDR1 SGHDN and CDR2 FVKESK. CDR3 protein: CASSKDRGYNSPLHF. The CDR3 DNA reads as TGTGCCAGCAGCAAGGACCGGGGGTATAATTCACCCCTCCACTTT.